The source of this T cell receptor beta chain is a study of tumor-infiltrating lymphocytes in localized non-small cell lung cancer (dated by TCRdb to about 2021). With regard to the full study: Patients whose samples were collected after neoadjuvant chemotherapy, as well as both smokers and never-smokers and several histologies, were included in the cohort. The same patients underwent several integrated assays, with TCR sequencing performed together with flow cytometry, multiplex immunofluorescence, RNA-seq, exome sequencing and proteomics. A total of over 45 patients were included in the paired tumor versus uninvolved lung comparison of immunoSEQ T-cell fraction. The overall ICON cohort comprised fewer than 170 surgical patients with localized non-small cell lung cancer whose tumors were resected. Resected tumor tissue and uninvolved lung tissue described as non-adjacent to the tumor were contributed by each patient, with both tissues obtained from the same patient.

This clone is considered medium-sized (0.01 to 0.1%). It lacks a known antigen. No qualities accompany the bases; no much larger clone lies one base away. What the work shows at the level of the full study, not this receptor alone: Because different assays used different pieces of the same tissue, technical variation could not be distinguished from intratumor heterogeneity. Assay coverage differed among patients according to how much tissue was available, so only a subset of the cohort had TCR sequencing. TCR-derived T-cell fraction did not differ between the flow cytometry-defined immunotypes IM1 (good prognosis) and IM2 (poor prognosis). In line with immunofluorescence CD3 counts, TCRbeta sequencing supported higher T cell infiltration in tumors compared with uninvolved lung tissue.

Patient enrollment in ICON started in early 2016, and the final patient was enrolled in the second half of 2018. A subcohort of roughly 71 patients provided fresh tumor and matched uninvolved tissue for in-depth immune analyses, with TCR sequencing among those analyses. TCR sequencing was performed on DNA isolated from bulk tissue, without cell sorting. The T-cell fraction in tumor and uninvolved lung tissue was obtained from TCR sequencing using the immunoSEQ assay. Under the source paper's analysis protocol: For survival analysis, patients were split into high (upper tertile) and low (lower two tertiles) T-cell fraction groups and compared by log-rank test. Paired tumor versus uninvolved lung differences in T-cell fraction were tested with a signed-rank test. TCRdb carries this immuneACCESS record with in-frame sequences only. Its versions omit some clonotypes, under half of them owing to an unresolved V gene in the studies checked, with the rest unexplained. That table gives V, J and clone size, and the DNA gave D and trimming. A total of thousands of clones appear in this sample, roughly 60% of them only once. More than 10% of the sample goes to the ten largest clones.

CDR1 and CDR2 are read off the germline V gene as KGHSH and LQKENI. Trimming takes 2 bases from V and 4 bases from J, and the germline ends sit 12 bases apart. The CDR3 contains 14 residues, cysteine and phenylalanine counted. CDR3 DNA only is kept here, 42 bases in frame from base 1. The sample consisted of uninvolved lung tissue not adjacent to the tumor. This clonotype was obtained from a human donor with non-small cell lung cancer. The V and J segments used are TRBV18 and TRBJ2-7; possibly the D gene is TRBD1, per 6 matching bases. The bases read TGTGCCAGCTCACCAGAGGTTGGACAGTACGAGCAGTACTTC. Protein translation: CASSPEVGQYEQYF.